Below, 27 T cell receptor beta chains from the same sample are listed, as sequenced in a study of cytomegalovirus exposure and HLA in healthy donors. Primers: 60 Vbeta forward and 13 Jbeta reverse. The method was immunoSEQ multiplex PCR; TCRdb's version includes in-frame clones alone and lacks a portion of them. Of 150,000 to 200,000 clones in the sample, around 77% were seen once. Sequencing input: PBMCs. These receptors came from a female donor in good health and CMV-seronegative.

The CDR3 sequence is CASNDNSYNEQFF. CDR3 in DNA: TGTGCCAGTAATGACAACTCCTACAATGAGCAGTTCTTC. The genes are TRBV19 and TRBJ2-1; D gene uncertain. CDR3 length: 13 residues. The V end lost 7 bases, the J end lost 0 bases, and 7 bases lay between the germline ends. From germline, CDR1 is LNHDA and CDR2 SQIVND (reference sequence).

The gene calls are TRBV5-8 and TRBJ2-3; D ambiguous. The CDR3 contains 16 residues. Germline CDR1 and CDR2: SGHTS and YDEGEE. Deletions cut 0 bases from V and 4 bases from J, with 15 bases between. CDR3 loop: CASSLEYAVWADTQYF. The CDR3 DNA follows: TGTGCCAGCAGCTTGGAGTACGCGGTTTGGGCAGATACGCAGTATTTT.

The chain carries TRBV28 and TRBJ1-2, with 9 nucleotides matching TRBD1. The CDR3 covers 12 residues. Trimming cost V 8 bases and J 5 bases; bases outside gene matches: 3. Germline V gene sequence: CDR1 MDHEN, CDR2 SYDVKM. The CDR3 bases are TGTGCCAGCTGGGACAGGGATTATGGCTACACCTTC. Translating it yields CASWDRDYGYTF.

The chain is built from TRBV28 and TRBJ1-2, with D perhaps matching TRBD1 (6 bases). This CDR3 is built from 18 residues. Germline V lookup: CDR1 MDHEN, CDR2 SYDVKM. V lost 8 bases, J lost 4 bases, and 29 bases lay in between. CDR3: CASANSFGRGSISYGYTF. Written as DNA, the CDR3 is TGTGCCAGCGCAAATTCCTTCGGAAGGGGGTCTATAAGCTATGGCTACACCTTC.

The rearrangement uses TRBV5-1 and TRBJ2-5; 10 bases fit TRBD1. Germline V gives CDR1 SGHRS, CDR2 YFSETQ. This CDR3 is built from 14 residues. The junction had 2 bases not matched to a gene; V was cut back by 1 base and J by 5 bases. The CDR3 loop reads CASSLRGQGETQYF. DNA for the CDR3: TGCGCCAGCAGCTTGCGGGGACAGGGGGAGACCCAGTACTTC. Using reference TRBV5-1 and TRBJ2-5 for the parts outside the CDR3, the full variable domain is KAGVTQTPRYLIKTRGQQVTLSCSPISGHRSVSWYQQTPGQGLQFLFEYFSETQRNKGNFPGRFSGRQFSNSRSEMNVSTLELGDSALYLCASSLRGQGETQYFGPGTRLLVL.

CDR3 sequence (DNA): TGTGCCAGCAGCCCAGGGGGCTACGGGTCACCCCTCCACTTT. It codes for CASSPGGYGSPLHF. The rearrangement uses TRBV27 and TRBJ1-6; 8 positions agree with TRBD1. Germline V CDR1 and CDR2: MNHEY, SMNVEV (reference sequence). The CDR3 loop spans 14 amino acids. V lost 6 bases and J lost 10; bases outside the gene matches: 8.

The gene calls are TRBV29-1 and TRBJ2-5, with D perhaps TRBD2 (5 bases). This CDR3 spans 14 amino acids. The V end lost 7 bases, the J end lost 2 bases, and 17 bases lay between the germline ends. Germline-derived CDR1 and CDR2 are SQVTM and ANQGSEA. This CDR3 reads CSGRVAFRQETQYF. The CDR3 nucleotides are TGCAGCGGTCGGGTAGCGTTTAGACAAGAGACCCAGTACTTC.

This chain joins TRBV13 and TRBJ2-5; D unclear. The CDR3 sequence is 12 residues long. Germline-derived CDR1 and CDR2 are PRHDT and FYEKMQ (reference sequence). Trimming took 3 bases from V and 3 from J, leaving 5 bases between them. CDR3 loop: CASSLIEETQYF. CDR3 nucleotide sequence: TGTGCCAGCAGCTTGATAGAAGAGACCCAGTACTTC. Based on the CDR3 plus reference TRBV13 and TRBJ2-5, the full variable domain is AAGVIQSPRHLIKEKRETATLKCYPIPRHDTVYWYQQGPGQDPQFLISFYEKMQSDKGSIPDRFSAQQFSDYHSELNMSSLELGDSALYFCASSLIEETQYFGPGTRLLVL.

V usage is TRBV27 and J usage is TRBJ1-4; 11 nucleotides match TRBD1. V lost 4 bases, J lost 9 bases, and 1 base stayed unmatched. Germline V gene lookup returns CDR1 MNHEY and CDR2 SMNVEV (reference sequence). This CDR3 is built from 13 residues. CDR3 sequence reads: CASSWDRGKKLFF. The CDR3 DNA sequence: TGTGCCAGCAGTTGGGACAGGGGGAAAAAACTGTTTTTT.

V gene TRBV29-1 combines with J gene TRBJ2-7, with a weak D call TRBD1 (6 bases). This CDR3 contains 13 residues. Germline CDR1 and CDR2: SQVTM and ANQGSEA. The V end was cut by 5 bases, the J end by 3 bases, with 14 bases between. In DNA form, the CDR3 reads TGCAGCGTTATCCGGGACAACAGCTACGAGCAGTACTTC. This sequence encodes CSVIRDNSYEQYF.

This sequence joins TRBV6-5 and TRBJ1-4; 10 nucleotides align to TRBD1. The length of the CDR3 is 15 residues. V shed 5 bases and J 3 bases; nucleotides not matched to a gene: 3. Germline loops: CDR1 MNHEY, CDR2 SVGAGI. The CDR3 protein is CASSRQGAANEKLFF. The CDR3 DNA reads TGTGCCAGCAGTCGACAGGGGGCCGCTAATGAAAAACTGTTTTTT.

The genes are TRBV7-2 and TRBJ1-1, with D maybe TRBD1 (6 bases). Trimming took off 2 bases at V and 5 bases at J, with 12 bases between the two ends. The CDR3 is 14 residues long. Germline CDR1 reads SGHTA; CDR2 reads FQGNSA. The CDR3 reads CASSLQGGGTEAFF. CDR3 coding DNA: TGTGCCAGCAGCTTACAGGGAGGGGGTACTGAAGCTTTCTTT.

This rearrangement joins TRBV7-8 to TRBJ2-1; TRBD1 aligns across 8 bases. V dropped 3 bases and J dropped 4; count of bases not matched to a gene: 8. The CDR3 length is 16 residues. Germline-derived CDR1 and CDR2 are SGHVS and FQNEAQ. DNA for the CDR3: TGTGCCAGCAGCTTGGGAGGCAGGGGGCAGTACAATGAGCAGTTCTTC. Translation: CASSLGGRGQYNEQFF.

The rearrangement uses TRBV9 and TRBJ2-3, with D possibly being TRBD2 (5 bases). This CDR3 spans 16 amino acids. Germline V gene lookup returns CDR1 SGDLS and CDR2 YYNGEE. V lost 0 bases, J lost 0 bases, and 11 bases lay in between. The chain's CDR3 is CASSVGRLSSTDTQYF. CDR3 in DNA: TGTGCCAGCAGCGTAGGGAGGCTTTCTAGCACAGATACGCAGTATTTT.

V is TRBV28 and J is TRBJ2-1; 11 nucleotides match TRBD1. J was trimmed by 7 bases and V by 6 bases; bases with no gene match: 11. Germline V gene lookup returns CDR1 MDHEN and CDR2 SYDVKM. The CDR3 covers 16 residues. The CDR3 reads CASRAYGQGATNEQFF. CDR3 bases: TGTGCCAGCAGGGCATACGGACAGGGGGCAACGAATGAGCAGTTCTTC.

The chain combines TRBV4-2 with TRBJ2-1, with D hard to call. CDR1 is LGHNA and CDR2 is YNFKEQ in the germline V gene. The CDR3 length is 13 residues. With 4 bases removed from V and 6 bases from J, the gap between germline ends came to 10 bases. DNA for the CDR3: TGTGCCAGCAGCCTTGATAGCCCCAATGAGCAGTTCTTC. Amino acids: CASSLDSPNEQFF.

Comment on this clone: Distinct nucleotide sequences in the sample also encode this CDR3. The V gene is TRBV7-9, the J gene TRBJ1-2; no definite D call. This CDR3 contains 13 residues. V shed 1 base and J shed 6 bases, with 9 bases lying between them. Germline lookup yields CDR1 SEHNR and CDR2 FQNEAQ (reference sequence). The CDR3 nucleotides read TGTGCCAGCAGCTTAGGGCAGAACAATGGCTACACCTTC. The encoded protein is CASSLGQNNGYTF.

Concerning this clone: Other DNA sequences in this specimen translate into the identical CDR3. V is TRBV11-2 and J is TRBJ1-2, with D possibly matching TRBD1 (6 bases). V was shortened by 1 base and J by 2 bases, with 11 bases between the two germline ends. Germline-derived CDR1 and CDR2 are SGHAT and FQNNGV. CDR3 length equals 15 residues. CDR3 in DNA: TGTGCCAGCAGCTTAGGGGCGGGGGGCAACTATGGCTACACCTTC. It is translated as CASSLGAGGNYGYTF.

The V and J genes are TRBV19 and TRBJ1-5; maybe TRBD1 (6 bases). CDR3 length: 13 amino acids. Germline values: CDR1 LNHDA, CDR2 SQIVND (reference sequence). CDR3 amino acids: CASHMGAREPQHF. Written as DNA, the CDR3 is TGTGCTAGCCATATGGGGGCTAGGGAGCCCCAGCATTTT.

The V and J genes are TRBV15 and TRBJ2-7; 8 bases map to TRBD2. V lost 3 bases, J lost 2 bases, and 9 bases stayed unmatched. The CDR3 is made up of 16 amino acids. CDR1 is LNHNV, CDR2 YYDKDF, per germline (reference sequence). Here the CDR3 reads CATSSQRTGGPYEQYF. The CDR3 DNA is TGTGCCACCAGCAGTCAACGGACGGGAGGGCCCTACGAGCAGTACTTC.

Note on this clone: One end of the junction does not line up with germline, which may come from a read error. The rearrangement uses TRBV7-7 and TRBJ2-5; 7 positions agree with TRBD1. This CDR3 contains 14 residues. Per the germline V gene, CDR1 is SSHAT and CDR2 is FNYEAQ (reference sequence). The CDR3, as DNA: TGTGCTAGCAGCCCGACAGGGCACCAAGAGACCCAGTACTTC. Translated: CASSPTGHQETQYF.

The rearrangement links TRBV10-3 to TRBJ2-5; 7 bases align to TRBD1. The germline V gene has CDR1 ENHRY and CDR2 SYGVKD. The ends lost 4 bases at V and 5 bases at J; junction bases unmatched: 10. The CDR3 sequence is 15 residues long. CDR3 in DNA: TGTGCCATCAGTGGAGAAGACAGGGTCCGTGAGACCCAGTACTTC. Its protein product is CAISGEDRVRETQYF.

This clone has only a few counts. Other DNA sequences within the sample encode an identical CDR3. The J gene is TRBJ2-2, the V gene TRBV9; D remains ambiguous. Trimming cost V 3 bases and J 4 bases, with 4 bases left between them. Germline CDR1 SGDLS, CDR2 YYNGEE. This CDR3 has 12 residues. The CDR3 nucleotides are TGTGCCAGCAGCGCGGTCACCGGGGAGCTGTTTTTT. Protein sequence: CASSAVTGELFF.

J is TRBJ2-2 and V is TRBV19, with unresolved D. V lost 3 bases, J lost 0 bases, and 11 bases lay in between. The CDR3 runs 16 residues. Germline V gives CDR1 LNHDA, CDR2 SQIVND (reference sequence). The CDR3 loop is CASSMLGRTNTGELFF. The CDR3 region has the DNA TGTGCCAGTAGTATGTTGGGCAGAACGAACACCGGGGAGCTGTTTTTT. Using reference TRBV19 and TRBJ2-2 for the parts outside the CDR3, the full variable domain is DGGITQSPKYLFRKEGQNVTLSCEQNLNHDAMYWYRQDPGQGLRLIYYSQIVNDFQKGDIAEGYSVSREKKESFPLTVTSAQKNPTAFYLCASSMLGRTNTGELFFGEGSRLTVL.

The V gene is TRBV2, the J gene TRBJ1-5; TRBD1 matches 7 bases. There are 15 residues in the CDR3. Germline lookup yields CDR1 SNHLY and CDR2 FYNNEI. V shed 7 bases and J 2 bases; nucleotides not matched to a gene: 8. CDR3 DNA: TGTGCCAGCACCGAGGGGGCGAGAGGCAATCAGCCCCAGCATTTT. Protein: CASTEGARGNQPQHF.

This clone came up a few times. This rearrangement joins TRBV6-6 to TRBJ2-1; tentatively, D is TRBD2 (5 bases). The CDR3 contains 16 residues. Trimming cost V 0 bases and J 15 bases, with 24 bases left between them. The V gene's germline CDR1 is MNHNY and CDR2 SVGAGI (reference sequence). In DNA form, the CDR3 reads TGTGCCAGCAGTTACTCGGCCGGGGATGCCCCCCCCCGGCCGTTCTTC. Its protein product is CASSYSAGDAPPRPFF.

The V and J genes are TRBV7-9 and TRBJ2-5; 10 nucleotides line up with TRBD1. The end of the DNA fits TRBJ2-7 better, so the J call may be wrong. Per the germline V gene, CDR1 is SEHNR and CDR2 is FQNEAQ (reference sequence). This CDR3 has 15 residues. The chain's CDR3 is CASSSLGQGSHEQYF. CDR3 nucleotides: TGTGCCAGCAGCTCCTTGGGACAGGGGTCCCACGAGCAGTACTTC.